This TCR beta chain stems from a study of shared clonotypes between healthy human individuals. Overall study results and limits: Sampling involved blood alone; tissue repertoires likely differ.

About this clone: Its antigen is undetermined.

Method: immunoSEQ multiplex PCR; TCRdb's copy keeps in-frame clones and lacks some. Of about 490,000 clones listed, almost 80% were seen once; the top ten hold 12%. In germline, CDR1 is SQVTM, CDR2 ANQGSEA. Between the trimmed V and J ends, which lost 4 bases and 4 bases, there was a span of 16 bases. This CDR3 contains 15 residues. J is TRBJ2-2 and V is TRBV29-1; D is possibly TRBD2 (6 bases). The origin of this receptor is a woman in her thirties or forties in good health. Some clones in this sample may be carry-over from other donors' samples. The sample consisted of PBMCs. CDR3 DNA sequence: TGCAGCGTTGTAGCGTCCGGAGGGAGCACCGGGGAGCTGTTTTTT. It encodes CSVVASGGSTGELFF.